The 17 T cell receptor beta chains in this list originate from one sample, sequenced in a study of identical twins (dated by TCRdb to 2016 to 2018). The library was made by 5' RACE. TCRdb shows the sequencer as Illumina HiSeq 2000. TCRdb trimmed the raw reads at Q25, called clones with MiXCR and kept productive beta chains. Each entry merges the rows of one CDR3 protein and shows their most common DNA and genes. The sample table shows 350,000 or so distinct CDR3 sequences, and about 9% are seen once. Jointly, the top ten make up roughly 9% of the sample. The sequencing input was naive T cells sorted from blood. Interpreted using the paper, the cell subset or site label stands for: cells isolated with a human naive T-cell isolation kit. The origin of the receptors is a woman between 50 and 59 years old in good health.

The V and J genes are TRBV7-9 and TRBJ1-2, with D uncertain. V shed 4 bases and J shed 6 bases, with 18 bases lying between them. Germline V lookup: CDR1 SEHNR, CDR2 FQNEAQ (reference sequence). The CDR3 runs 15 residues. The CDR3 sequence: CASSSSGYIRHGYTF. DNA for the CDR3: TGTGCCAGCAGCTCCTCGGGTTACATAAGGCATGGCTACACCTTC.

This rearrangement joins TRBV3-1 to TRBJ2-2; 8 nucleotides match TRBD1. V lost 4 bases to trimming and J lost 9 bases; unmatched junction nucleotides: 10. Germline CDR1 is LGHDT and CDR2 is YNNKEL (reference sequence). The CDR3 has 15 amino acids. The CDR3 bases are TGTGCCAGCAGCCTTAACCACAGGGGGAGGAGGGAGCTGTTTTTT. Amino acids: CASSLNHRGRRELFF.

In this sample, this clonotype turned up a few times. The rearrangement uses TRBV29-1 and TRBJ2-3; TRBD2 aligns across 12 bases. Germline trimming cut 6 bases from V and 4 bases from J; bases unmatched to any gene: 2. Germline V gene data show CDR1 as SQVTM and CDR2 as ANQGSEA. The CDR3 extends over 13 amino acids. CDR3 bases: TGCAGCGTATGGACTAGCGGGGCAGATACGCAGTATTTT. Its translation: CSVWTSGADTQYF.

The chain carries TRBV18 and TRBJ1-5; 8 bases map to TRBD1. The ends lost 3 bases at V and 6 bases at J; junction bases unmatched: 7. Germline lookup yields CDR1 KGHSH and CDR2 LQKENI. CDR3 length equals 15 residues. CDR3 DNA: TGTGCCAGCTCACCGCAGGGGGCCGGGGGTCAGCCCCAGCATTTT. This encodes CASSPQGAGGQPQHF.

This clonotype was counted a few times. The V call is TRBV18, the J call TRBJ2-7; D gene ambiguous. CDR3 size: 13 residues. The germline V gene has CDR1 KGHSH and CDR2 LQKENI. Trimming took 3 bases from V and 9 from J, leaving 15 bases between them. This CDR3 reads CASSPWAASTQYV. CDR3 sequence (DNA): TGTGCCAGCTCACCCTGGGCAGCTAGTACGCAGTACGTC.

This clonotype was counted at least ten times. J is TRBJ2-1 and V is TRBV20-1, with D tentatively TRBD2 (5 bases). CDR1 and CDR2 (germline): DFQATT, SNEGSKA (reference sequence). The V and J ends lost 0 bases and 5 bases respectively, with 8 bases between them. The CDR3 covers 13 residues. CDR3 bases: TGCAGTGCTAGAGATCCTAGCCACAATGAGCAGTTCTTC. This codes for CSARDPSHNEQFF.

The CDR3 DNA follows: TGCAGTGCTAGAGATAGAGGACTAGCGGGAGGGCCGGCCAAAAACATTCAGTACTTC. Residues: CSARDRGLAGGPAKNIQYF. The chain couples TRBV20-1 to TRBJ2-4; 15 bases are a match to TRBD2. Germline lookup yields CDR1 DFQATT and CDR2 SNEGSKA (reference sequence). The V segment lost 0 bases and the J segment 1 base; nucleotides outside the gene matches: 7. This CDR3 comprises 19 residues.

This clonotype was recorded a few times. The chain employs TRBV11-3 and TRBJ1-1; no reliable D call. The V end was cut by 6 bases, the J end by 6 bases, with 11 bases between. This CDR3 has 12 residues. Germline-derived CDR1 and CDR2 are SGHNT and YENEEA. This CDR3 is CASRGTRAEAFF. As DNA, the CDR3 is TGTGCCAGCAGAGGCACCCGCGCTGAAGCTTTCTTT.

This clonotype was detected many times. The gene calls are TRBV24-1 and TRBJ1-2; D is possibly TRBD1 (5 bases). This CDR3 comprises 15 residues. The germline V gene encodes CDR1 KGHDR and CDR2 SFDVKD. V lost 0 bases and J 8 bases, leaving 15 bases between the germline ends. The CDR3: CATSDLNTGSGGYTF. The DNA of the CDR3 is TGTGCCACCAGTGATTTGAACACAGGTTCAGGAGGCTACACCTTC.

This clonotype was counted ten times or more. V is TRBV7-9 and J is TRBJ2-3; D gene ambiguous. The germline V gene encodes CDR1 SEHNR and CDR2 FQNEAQ (reference sequence). The CDR3 length is 14 residues. V dropped 0 bases and J dropped 2 bases, with 6 bases sitting between them. This chain's CDR3 is CASSLAANTDTQYF. Here the CDR3 DNA reads TGTGCCAGCAGCTTAGCGGCTAACACAGATACGCAGTATTTT.

This clonotype was found a few times. The V call is TRBV5-1, the J call TRBJ1-1; D unclear. The V and J ends lost 3 bases and 6 bases respectively, with 9 bases between them. From germline, CDR1 is SGHRS and CDR2 YFSETQ. The CDR3 covers 12 residues. CDR3 sequence (DNA): TGCGCCAGCAGCTACGACGGGGCTGAAGCTTTCTTT. Residues: CASSYDGAEAFF.

V gene TRBV30 combines with J gene TRBJ2-7; D uncertain. The ends were cut back, 0 bases at V and 4 bases at J, with 7 bases in the middle. Per germline, CDR1 GTSNPN and CDR2 SVGIG (reference sequence). The CDR3 covers 12 residues. The CDR3 DNA reads TGTGCCTGGAGTGTCGATATATACGAGCAGTACTTC. Its protein product is CAWSVDIYEQYF.

This clonotype was detected ten times or more. CDR3 nucleotides: TGCAGTGCTATCCCAGGGGGACGGACAGATACGCAGTATTTT. Its translation is CSAIPGGRTDTQYF. The chain links TRBV20-1 to TRBJ2-3; 7 positions match TRBD1. CDR3 length: 14 residues. V shed 4 bases, J shed 3 bases, and the junction held 7 bases outside the gene matches. Per germline, CDR1 DFQATT and CDR2 SNEGSKA (reference sequence).

CDR3 protein: CASSLKQHSSEAFF. In DNA form, the CDR3 reads TGTGCCAGCAGCTTGAAGCAGCACTCCTCCGAAGCTTTCTTT. The gene calls are TRBV7-2 and TRBJ1-1; unclear D gene. Germline V gene sequence: CDR1 SGHTA, CDR2 FQGNSA. V lost 3 bases, J lost 8 bases, and 16 bases lay in between. The CDR3 sequence is 14 residues long.

This clonotype was seen only a few times. The chain employs TRBV5-1 and TRBJ2-2; either TRBD1 or TRBD2 may supply D (5 bases each). Trimming removed 5 bases at V and 6 bases at J, with 14 bases between. Germline lookup yields CDR1 SGHRS and CDR2 YFSETQ. CDR3 size: 14 residues. As DNA, the CDR3 is TGCGCCAGCAGGGGGACGCCGCGATCCGGGGAGCTGTTTTTT. Protein product: CASRGTPRSGELFF.

In its sample, this clonotype was seen a few times. Because it lacks the conserved phenylalanine or tryptophan at the end, this CDR3 is likely a read error. The rearrangement links TRBV2 to TRBJ2-4, with D perhaps matching TRBD2 (5 bases). The V gene lost 4 bases and the J gene lost 8 bases, with 9 bases spanning the gap. This CDR3 is 12 amino acids long. The germline CDR1 and CDR2 sequences are SNHLY and FYNNEI. The CDR3 DNA is TGTGCCAGCAGTGTGGACGGGGACATTCAGTACTCC. It translates to CASSVDGDIQYS.

This clonotype was detected a few times. This chain joins TRBV18 and TRBJ2-1; 9 nucleotides line up with TRBD1. The ends lost 4 bases at V and 5 bases at J; junction bases unmatched: 3. Germline lookup yields CDR1 KGHSH and CDR2 LQKENI. The CDR3 loop spans 14 amino acids. The CDR3 region is CASSQRTGDNEQFF. CDR3 in DNA: TGTGCCAGCTCACAGAGGACAGGGGACAATGAGCAGTTCTTC. The whole variable domain, filled in from reference TRBV18 and TRBJ2-1, reads NAGVMQNPRHLVRRRGQEARLRCSPMKGHSHVYWYRQLPEEGLKFMVYLQKENIIDESGMPKERFSAEFPKEGPSILRIQQVVRGDSAAYFCASSQRTGDNEQFFGPGTRLTVL.